The clone carrying this T cell receptor beta chain occurred a few times. The antigen remains undetermined. These data come from a study of beta chain features in type 1 diabetes. In the study overall: Cell yields, gender and age were comparable in patients and healthy donors. General study results and limits: Equally in patients and controls, shorter templates might have been favored by PCR. Patients showed naive, central memory and Treg TCRB repertoires that appeared more similar than those of healthy donors. The study found moderately but significantly shorter TCRB CDR3s in all four CD4+ subsets of Type 1 diabetes patients.

Sequencing targeted expressed TCRB transcripts, as all isolated RNA had been reverse transcribed. Here immunoSEQ multiplex PCR was the method, and the copy in TCRdb shows in-frame clones only, minus some. Of over 600,000 clones in the sample, around 11% were seen once. The length of the CDR3 is 17 residues. CDR1 is ENHRY and CDR2 is SYGVKD in the germline V gene. J gave up 1 base and V 2 bases, and 5 bases lay outside the gene matches. Sequenced: naive CD4+ T cells from blood. V and J are TRBV10-3 and TRBJ2-2, with 9 bases that match TRBD1. The receptor was derived from a man aged 30 to 39 with type 1 diabetes. The CDR3 region is CAISEPGDRENTGELFF. The DNA for the CDR3 is TGTGCCATCAGTGAGCCGGGGGACAGGGAGAACACCGGGGAGCTGTTTTTT.